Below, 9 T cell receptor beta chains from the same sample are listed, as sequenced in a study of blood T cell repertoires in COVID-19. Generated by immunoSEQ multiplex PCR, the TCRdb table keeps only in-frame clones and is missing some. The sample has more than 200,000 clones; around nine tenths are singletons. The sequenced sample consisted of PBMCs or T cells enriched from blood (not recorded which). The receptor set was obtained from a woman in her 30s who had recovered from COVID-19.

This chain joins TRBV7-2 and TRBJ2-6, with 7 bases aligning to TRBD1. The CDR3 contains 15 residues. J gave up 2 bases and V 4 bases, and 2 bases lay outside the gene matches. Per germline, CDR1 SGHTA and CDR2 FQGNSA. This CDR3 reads CASSSGQAGANVLTF. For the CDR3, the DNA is TGTGCCAGCAGCTCTGGACAGGCTGGGGCCAACGTCCTGACTTTC.

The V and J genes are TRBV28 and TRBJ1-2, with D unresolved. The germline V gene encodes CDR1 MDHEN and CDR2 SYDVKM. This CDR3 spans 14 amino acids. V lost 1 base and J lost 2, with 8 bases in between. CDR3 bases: TGTGCCAGCAGTTTATCTAAATCGAACTATGGCTACACCTTC. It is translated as CASSLSKSNYGYTF.

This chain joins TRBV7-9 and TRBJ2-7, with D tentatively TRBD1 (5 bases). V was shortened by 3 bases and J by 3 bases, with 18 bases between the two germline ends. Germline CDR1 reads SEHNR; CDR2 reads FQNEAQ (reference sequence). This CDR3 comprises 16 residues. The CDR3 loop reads CASSLVGHGSDYEQYF. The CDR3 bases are TGTGCCAGCAGCTTGGTAGGACATGGATCTGACTACGAGCAGTACTTC.

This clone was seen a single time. In DNA, the CDR3 is TGTGCTAGTGGTTTGGTAGGGCCTAGCGGTAACCAAGAGACCCAGTACTTC. This sequence encodes CASGLVGPSGNQETQYF. This chain joins TRBV12-5 and TRBJ2-5; 7 nucleotides match TRBD2. Looked up from germline, CDR1 is LGHNT and CDR2 is FRNRAP. The CDR3 length is 17 residues. V lost 0 bases and J lost 0; bases outside the gene matches: 7. Full variable domain (outside the CDR3, taken from reference TRBV12-5 and TRBJ2-5): DARVTQTPRHKVTEMGQEVTMRCQPILGHNTVFWYRQTMMQGLELLAYFRNRAPLDDSGMPKDRFSAEMPDATLATLKIQPSEPRDSAVYFCASGLVGPSGNQETQYFGPGTRLLVL.

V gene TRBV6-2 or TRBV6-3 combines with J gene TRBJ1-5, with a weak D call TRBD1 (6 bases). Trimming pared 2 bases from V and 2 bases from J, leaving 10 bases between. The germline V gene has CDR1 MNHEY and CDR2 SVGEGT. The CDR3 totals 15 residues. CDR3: CASSYARQGNQPQHF. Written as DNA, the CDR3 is TGTGCCAGCAGTTACGCGAGACAGGGCAATCAGCCCCAGCATTTT.

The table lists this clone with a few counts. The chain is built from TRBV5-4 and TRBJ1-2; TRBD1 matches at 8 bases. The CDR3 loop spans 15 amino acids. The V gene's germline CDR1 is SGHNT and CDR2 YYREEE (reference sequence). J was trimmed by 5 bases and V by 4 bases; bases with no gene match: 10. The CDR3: CASSRQGAFGYGYTF. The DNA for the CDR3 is TGTGCCAGCAGCCGGCAGGGGGCTTTTGGGTATGGCTACACCTTC.

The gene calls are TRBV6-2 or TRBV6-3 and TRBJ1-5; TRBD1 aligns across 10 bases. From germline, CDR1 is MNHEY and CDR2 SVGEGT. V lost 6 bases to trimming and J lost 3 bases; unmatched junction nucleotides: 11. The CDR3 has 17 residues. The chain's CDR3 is CASSHTGTGVINQPQHF. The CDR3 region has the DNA TGTGCCAGCAGCCACACCGGGACAGGGGTGATCAATCAGCCCCAGCATTTT.

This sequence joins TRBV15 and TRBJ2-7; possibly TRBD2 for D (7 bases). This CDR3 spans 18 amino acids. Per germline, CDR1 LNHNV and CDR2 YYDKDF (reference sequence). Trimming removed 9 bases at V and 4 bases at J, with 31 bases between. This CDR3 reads CATPQDETRGREWYEQYF. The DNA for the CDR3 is TGTGCCACTCCGCAGGACGAGACTCGGGGGCGGGAGTGGTACGAGCAGTACTTC.

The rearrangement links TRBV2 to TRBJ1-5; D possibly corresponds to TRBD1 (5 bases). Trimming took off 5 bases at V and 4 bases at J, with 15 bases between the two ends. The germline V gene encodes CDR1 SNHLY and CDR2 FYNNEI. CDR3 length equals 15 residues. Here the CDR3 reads CASSLDSVGNQPQHF. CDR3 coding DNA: TGTGCCAGCAGTCTTGACAGCGTCGGAAATCAGCCCCAGCATTTT.